This T cell receptor beta chain was sequenced during a study of blood T cell repertoires in COVID-19. Study as a whole: COVID-19 samples from acute and convalescent phases originated in the United States, Italy and Spain.

In its sample, this clone was seen a few times. Trimming removed 5 bases from V and 4 bases from J; junction bases left unmatched: 6. The germline V gene encodes CDR1 GTSNPN and CDR2 SVGIG (reference sequence). The CDR3 extends over 13 amino acids. Authors' analysis steps: Estimation of nucleated cell counts was performed using reference gene primer amplification. Profiling relied on immunoSEQ multiplex PCR, and the TCRdb table lists in-frame clones only, not all of them. D and trimming come from the DNA, and the V and J calls and clone size come from that table. The top ten hold around a quarter of the sample, which has roughly 100,000 clones, more than 80% seen once.

Input material: peripheral blood. The V and J genes are TRBV30 and TRBJ1-2, with 8 bases matching TRBD1. The receptor's source is a man between 60 and 75 years old with acute or convalescent COVID-19. The CDR3 spells CAWGQGRPYGYTF. As DNA, the CDR3 is TGTGCCTGGGGACAGGGAAGACCCTATGGCTACACCTTC.